Detailed here is one T cell receptor beta chain. What it binds is not known. Vbeta (60) and Jbeta (13) primers were used in the PCR. Sequencing was performed with immunoSEQ multiplex PCR; in TCRdb, only in-frame clones are kept and a portion is missing. In the table there are about 140,000 clones, roughly 88% of which are singletons. This sample was included in a study of cytomegalovirus exposure and HLA in healthy donors. Whole-study findings and limits: Reportedly, TCR beta sequences accurately predicted HLA-A and HLA-B alleles in most subjects. Most TCR sequences were seen very rarely across donors, but some public TCRs occurred in many.

CDR1 MNHEY and CDR2 SVGAGI come from the germline V gene. J lost 7 bases, V lost 7 bases, and 10 bases had no gene match. The CDR3 consists of 14 residues. The genes are TRBV6-5 and TRBJ2-7, with TRBD1 matching over 10 bases. The sequence came from a woman in her thirties or forties in good health and CMV-seronegative. Sequencing was performed on PBMCs. DNA for the CDR3: TGTGCCAGCACGGCGGGACAGGGGCAATTGGAGCAGTACTTC. Encoded protein: CASTAGQGQLEQYF.